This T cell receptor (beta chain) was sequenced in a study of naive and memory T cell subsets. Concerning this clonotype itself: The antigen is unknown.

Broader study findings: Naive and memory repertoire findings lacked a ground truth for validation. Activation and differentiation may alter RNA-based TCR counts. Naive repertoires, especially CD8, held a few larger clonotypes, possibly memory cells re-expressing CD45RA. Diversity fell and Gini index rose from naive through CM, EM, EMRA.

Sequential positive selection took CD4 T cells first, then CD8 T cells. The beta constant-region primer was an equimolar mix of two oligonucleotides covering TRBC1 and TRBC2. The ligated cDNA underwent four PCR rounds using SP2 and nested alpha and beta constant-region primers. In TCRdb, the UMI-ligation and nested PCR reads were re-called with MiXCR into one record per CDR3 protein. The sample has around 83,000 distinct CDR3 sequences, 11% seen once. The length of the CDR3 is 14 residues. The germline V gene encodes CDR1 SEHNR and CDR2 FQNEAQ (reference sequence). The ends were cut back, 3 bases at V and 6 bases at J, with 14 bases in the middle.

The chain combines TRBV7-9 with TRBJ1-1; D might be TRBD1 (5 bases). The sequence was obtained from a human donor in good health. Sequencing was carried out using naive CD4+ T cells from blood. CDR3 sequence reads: CASSFSRGEAEAFF. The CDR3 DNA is TGTGCCAGCAGCTTCTCGAGGGGCGAGGCTGAAGCTTTCTTT.